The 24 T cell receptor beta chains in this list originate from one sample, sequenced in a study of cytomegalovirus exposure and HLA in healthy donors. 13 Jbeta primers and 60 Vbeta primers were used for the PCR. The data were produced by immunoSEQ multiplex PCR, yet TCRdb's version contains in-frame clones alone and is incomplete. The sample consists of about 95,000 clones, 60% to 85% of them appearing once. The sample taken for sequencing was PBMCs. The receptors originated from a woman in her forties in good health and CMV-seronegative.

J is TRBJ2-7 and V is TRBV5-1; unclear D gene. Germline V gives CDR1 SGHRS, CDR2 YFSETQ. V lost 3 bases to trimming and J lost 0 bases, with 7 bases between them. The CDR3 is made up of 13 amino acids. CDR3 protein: CASSSSFSYEQYF. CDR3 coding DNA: TGCGCCAGCAGCTCGAGTTTCTCCTACGAGCAGTACTTC.

CDR3 nucleotides: TGCGCCAGCAGCTTGCGTTCAGGGTTGGATTCACCCCTCCACTTT. It specifies CASSLRSGLDSPLHF. V gene TRBV5-1 combines with J gene TRBJ1-6; D is possibly TRBD1 (5 bases). The CDR3 is 15 amino acids. Germline CDR1 is SGHRS and CDR2 is YFSETQ. Between the trimmed V and J ends, which lost 1 base and 8 bases, there was a span of 13 bases.

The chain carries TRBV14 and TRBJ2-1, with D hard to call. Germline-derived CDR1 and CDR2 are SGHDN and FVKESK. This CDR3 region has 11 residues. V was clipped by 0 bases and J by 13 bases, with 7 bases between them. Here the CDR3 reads CASSQEGSQFF. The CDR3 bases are TGTGCCAGCAGCCAAGAAGGTAGCCAGTTCTTC. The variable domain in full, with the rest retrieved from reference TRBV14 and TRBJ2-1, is EAGVTQFPSHSVIEKGQTVTLRCDPISGHDNLYWYRRVMGKEIKFLLHFVKESKQDESGMPNNRFLAERTGGTYSTLKVQPAELEDSGVYFCASSQEGSQFFGPGTRLTVL.

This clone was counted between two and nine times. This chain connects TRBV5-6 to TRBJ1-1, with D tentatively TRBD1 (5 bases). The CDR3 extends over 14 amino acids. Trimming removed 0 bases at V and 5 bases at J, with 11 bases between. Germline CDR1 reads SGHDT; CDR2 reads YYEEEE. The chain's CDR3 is CASSLVRGGTEAFF. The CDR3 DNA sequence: TGTGCCAGCAGCTTGGTGAGGGGAGGGACTGAAGCTTTCTTT.

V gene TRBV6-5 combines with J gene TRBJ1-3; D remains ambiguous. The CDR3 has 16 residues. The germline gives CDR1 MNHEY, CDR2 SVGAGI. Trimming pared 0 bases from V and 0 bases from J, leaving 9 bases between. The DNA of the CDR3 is TGTGCCAGCAGTTACTCGAGGCAGACCTCTGGAAACACCATATATTTT. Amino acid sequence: CASSYSRQTSGNTIYF.

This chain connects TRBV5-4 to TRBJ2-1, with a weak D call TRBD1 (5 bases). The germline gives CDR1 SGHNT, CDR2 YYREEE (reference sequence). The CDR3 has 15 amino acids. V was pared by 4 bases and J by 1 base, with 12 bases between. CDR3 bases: TGTGCCAGCAGCCAGGACATGAGGTCCTACAATGAGCAGTTCTTC. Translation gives CASSQDMRSYNEQFF.

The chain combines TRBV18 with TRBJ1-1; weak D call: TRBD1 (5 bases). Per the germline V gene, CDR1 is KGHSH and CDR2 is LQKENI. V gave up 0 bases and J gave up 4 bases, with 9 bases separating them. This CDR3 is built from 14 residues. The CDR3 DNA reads TGTGCCAGCTCACCACCGGCCAGGGCCACTGAAGCTTTCTTT. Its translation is CASSPPARATEAFF.

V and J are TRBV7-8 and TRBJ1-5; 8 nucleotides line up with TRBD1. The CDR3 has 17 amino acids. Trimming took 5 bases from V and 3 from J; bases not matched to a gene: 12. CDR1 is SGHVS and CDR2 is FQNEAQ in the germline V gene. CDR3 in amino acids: CASSPDRATSYNQPQHF. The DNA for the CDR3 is TGTGCCAGCAGCCCGGACAGGGCGACTTCGTACAATCAGCCCCAGCATTTT.

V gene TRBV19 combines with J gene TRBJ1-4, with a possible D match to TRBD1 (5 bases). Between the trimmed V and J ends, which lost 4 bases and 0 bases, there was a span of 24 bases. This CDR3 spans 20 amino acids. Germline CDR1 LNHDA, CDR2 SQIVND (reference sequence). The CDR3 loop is CASSTGWAGGGIATNEKLFF. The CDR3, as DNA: TGTGCCAGTAGTACCGGGTGGGCCGGTGGGGGGATCGCAACTAATGAAAAACTGTTTTTT.

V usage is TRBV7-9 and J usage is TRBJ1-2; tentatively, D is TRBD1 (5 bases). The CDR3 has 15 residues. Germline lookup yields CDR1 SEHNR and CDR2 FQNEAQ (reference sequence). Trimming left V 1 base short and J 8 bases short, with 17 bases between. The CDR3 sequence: CASSLGVDIVYGYTF. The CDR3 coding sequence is TGTGCCAGCAGCTTAGGAGTGGACATTGTCTACGGCTACACCTTC.

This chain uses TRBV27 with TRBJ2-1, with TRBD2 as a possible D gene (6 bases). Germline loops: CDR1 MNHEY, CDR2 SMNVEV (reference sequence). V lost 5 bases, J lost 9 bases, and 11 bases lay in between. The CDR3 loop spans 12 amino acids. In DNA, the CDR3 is TGTGCCAGCAGTCTCTTGGGGGGTGAGCAGTTCTTC. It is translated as CASSLLGGEQFF.

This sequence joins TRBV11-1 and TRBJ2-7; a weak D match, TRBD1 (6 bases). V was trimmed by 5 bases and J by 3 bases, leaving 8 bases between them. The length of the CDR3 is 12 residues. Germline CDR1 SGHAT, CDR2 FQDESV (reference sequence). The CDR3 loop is CASSPQGYEQYF. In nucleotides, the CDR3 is TGTGCCAGCAGCCCACAGGGCTACGAGCAGTACTTC.

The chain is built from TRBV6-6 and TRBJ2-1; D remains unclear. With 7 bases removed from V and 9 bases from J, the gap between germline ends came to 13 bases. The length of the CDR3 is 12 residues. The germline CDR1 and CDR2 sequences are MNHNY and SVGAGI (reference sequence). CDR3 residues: CASTTGLIEQFF. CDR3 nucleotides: TGTGCCAGCACCACCGGGTTGATTGAGCAGTTCTTC.

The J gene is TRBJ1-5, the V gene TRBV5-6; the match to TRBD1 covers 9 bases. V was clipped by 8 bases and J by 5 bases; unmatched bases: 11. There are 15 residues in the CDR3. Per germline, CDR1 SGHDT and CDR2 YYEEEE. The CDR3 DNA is TGTGCCAGTCACACTGCCGGGACAGGGCATCAGCCCCAGCATTTT. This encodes CASHTAGTGHQPQHF.

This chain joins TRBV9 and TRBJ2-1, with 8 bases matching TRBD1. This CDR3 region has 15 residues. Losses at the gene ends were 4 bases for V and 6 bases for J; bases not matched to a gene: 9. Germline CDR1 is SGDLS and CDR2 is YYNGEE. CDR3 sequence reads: CASSLIPGQGNEQFF. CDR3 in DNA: TGTGCCAGCAGCCTTATTCCCGGACAGGGCAATGAGCAGTTCTTC.

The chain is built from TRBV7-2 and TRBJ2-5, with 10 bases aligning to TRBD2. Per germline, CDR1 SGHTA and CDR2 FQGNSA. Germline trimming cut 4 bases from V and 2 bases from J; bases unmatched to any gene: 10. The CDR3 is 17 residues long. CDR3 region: CASSWGASGGPQETQYF. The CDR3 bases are TGTGCCAGCAGCTGGGGGGCTAGCGGGGGACCTCAAGAGACCCAGTACTTC.

The CDR3: CASSEVPGGGEQYF. The CDR3 DNA reads TGTGCCAGCAGTGAAGTTCCGGGGGGCGGGGAGCAGTACTTC. The chain has TRBV6-1 and TRBJ2-5; TRBD2 might be the D (7 bases). Trimming took off 1 base at V and 11 bases at J, with 17 bases between the two ends. CDR1 is MNHNS and CDR2 is SASEGT in the germline V gene. CDR3 length: 14 amino acids.

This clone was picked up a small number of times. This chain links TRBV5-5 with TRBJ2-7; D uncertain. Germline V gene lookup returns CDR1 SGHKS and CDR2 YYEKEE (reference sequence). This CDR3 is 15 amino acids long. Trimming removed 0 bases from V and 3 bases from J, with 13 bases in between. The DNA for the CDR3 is TGTGCCAGCAGCTTGGTAGGCGGCAGCTACTACGAGCAGTACTTC. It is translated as CASSLVGGSYYEQYF. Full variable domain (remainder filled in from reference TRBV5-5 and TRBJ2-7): DAGVTQSPTHLIKTRGQQVTLRCSPISGHKSVSWYQQVLGQGPQFIFQYYEKEERGRGNFPDRFSARQFPNYSSELNVNALLLGDSALYLCASSLVGGSYYEQYFGPGTRLTVT.

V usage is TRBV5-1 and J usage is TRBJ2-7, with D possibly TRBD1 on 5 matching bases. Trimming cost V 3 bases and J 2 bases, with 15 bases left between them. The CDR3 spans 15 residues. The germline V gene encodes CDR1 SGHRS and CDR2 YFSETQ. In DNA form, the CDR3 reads TGCGCCAGCAGCTGGGGTGGGGCAGAGGCCTACGAGCAGTACTTC. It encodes CASSWGGAEAYEQYF.

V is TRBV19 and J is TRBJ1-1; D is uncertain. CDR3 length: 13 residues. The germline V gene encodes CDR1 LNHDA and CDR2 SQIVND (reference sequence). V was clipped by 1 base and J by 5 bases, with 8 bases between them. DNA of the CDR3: TGTGCCAGTAGTATAGGGAGGAGAACTGAAGCTTTCTTT. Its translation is CASSIGRRTEAFF.

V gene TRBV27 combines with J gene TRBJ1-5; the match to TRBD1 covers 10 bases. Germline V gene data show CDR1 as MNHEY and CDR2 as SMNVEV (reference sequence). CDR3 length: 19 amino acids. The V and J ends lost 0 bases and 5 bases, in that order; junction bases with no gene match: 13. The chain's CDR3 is CASSLSPMRTGGKDQPQHF. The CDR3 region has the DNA TGTGCCAGCAGTTTATCCCCAATGAGGACAGGGGGGAAGGATCAGCCCCAGCATTTT.

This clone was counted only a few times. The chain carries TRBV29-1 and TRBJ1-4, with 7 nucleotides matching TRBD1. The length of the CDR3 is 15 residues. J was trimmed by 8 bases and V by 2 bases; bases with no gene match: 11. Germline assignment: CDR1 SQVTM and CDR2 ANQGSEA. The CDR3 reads CSVEIGRGRQEKLFF. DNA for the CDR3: TGCAGCGTTGAAATCGGAAGGGGGCGTCAGGAAAAACTGTTTTTT.

The CDR3 DNA sequence: TGTGCCAGCAGCCCGACTAGCGGGACAGATACGCAGTATTTT. Its translation is CASSPTSGTDTQYF. The J gene is TRBJ2-3, the V gene TRBV6-4, with 10 bases matching TRBD2. Germline CDR1 and CDR2: MRHNA and SNTAGT. J gave up 3 bases and V 6 bases, and 3 bases lay outside the gene matches. There are 14 residues in the CDR3.

In DNA form, the CDR3 reads TGTGCCAGCTCACGGTCACAGGTGAACACTGAAGCTTTCTTT. Translated: CASSRSQVNTEAFF. This rearrangement joins TRBV18 to TRBJ1-1, with a weak D call TRBD1 (5 bases). Deletions cut 4 bases from V and 0 bases from J, with 9 bases between. Germline V gives CDR1 KGHSH, CDR2 LQKENI. There are 14 residues in the CDR3.